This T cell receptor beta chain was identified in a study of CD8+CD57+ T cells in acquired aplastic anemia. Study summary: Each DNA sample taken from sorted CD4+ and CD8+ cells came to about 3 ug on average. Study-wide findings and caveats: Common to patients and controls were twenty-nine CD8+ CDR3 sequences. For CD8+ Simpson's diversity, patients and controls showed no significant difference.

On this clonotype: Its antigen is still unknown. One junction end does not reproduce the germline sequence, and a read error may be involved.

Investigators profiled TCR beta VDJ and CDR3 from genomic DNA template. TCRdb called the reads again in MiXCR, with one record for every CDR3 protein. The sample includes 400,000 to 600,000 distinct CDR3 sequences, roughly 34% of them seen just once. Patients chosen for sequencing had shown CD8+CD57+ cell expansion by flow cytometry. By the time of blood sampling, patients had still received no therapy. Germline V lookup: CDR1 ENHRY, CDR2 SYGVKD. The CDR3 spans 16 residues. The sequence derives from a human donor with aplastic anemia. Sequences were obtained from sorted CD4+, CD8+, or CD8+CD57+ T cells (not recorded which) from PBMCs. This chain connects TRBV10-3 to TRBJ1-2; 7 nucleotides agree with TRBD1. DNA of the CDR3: TGTGCCAGCAGTTACTCGACGGCAGGGGGATATTATGGCTACACCTTC. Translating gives CASSYSTAGGYYGYTF.